This entry describes one T cell receptor beta chain. Its specific antigen is unknown. No base quality values were provided; no much bigger clone lies one nucleotide off. This record belongs to a study of T cells in tuberculosis (dated by TCRdb to 2017 to 2018). Regarding the research as a whole: In the study, CD1B tetramers and high-throughput TCR immunosequencing were combined to characterize T cells specific for the mycobacterial lipid antigen glucose monomycolate (GMM). PBMC from active tuberculosis patients were archived either before standard anti-tuberculosis treatment began or within 7 days of its start. A South African clinical cohort compared IGRA-negative adolescents, IGRA-positive adolescents with latent tuberculosis and adults with active tuberculosis, approximately ten per group.

The immunoSEQ multiplex PCR assay was used to generate TCR libraries, with TCR-beta and/or TCR-alpha/delta assays applied to each sample. Amplified TCR libraries were sequenced on the Illumina high-throughput platform. The authors' analysis ran thus. Clustering and dimensionality reduction relied on pairwise TCRdist distances among GMM-specific receptors from T cells that were either sorted ex vivo or expanded in vitro. Each clinical repertoire received a mean NN-distance score, defined as the average TCRdist to the nearest 10% of tetramer-positive reference sequences. GEM TCR motif frequency was computed as the fraction of unique TCRs matching known GEM sequences by V/J usage and CDR3 length. Linear discriminant analysis with leave-one-out cross-validation, implemented in scikit-learn, was used to classify active tuberculosis. TCRdb mirrors the immuneACCESS table, restricted to in-frame sequences. Some clones are absent from its copies; in checked studies, under half trace to an unresolved V gene, and the reason for the others is unknown. The V and J calls and the clone size are those of that table, but D and trimming were determined from the DNA. The sample table shows about 40,000 clones, and roughly 94% are seen once. The ten largest clones represent almost 4.5% of the sample.

V drops 0 bases and J drops 1 base, leaving 13 bases in between. The germline V gene provides CDR1 SGDLS and CDR2 YYNGEE. From the cysteine up to the phenylalanine, the CDR3 has a length of 16 residues. Only the CDR3 part of the read is kept: 48 bases, read in frame from the first base. This sample's time point label indicates: new active TB diagnosis, blood taken before or within 7 days of starting treatment. Patients with active tuberculosis were defined as newly diagnosed, HIV-seronegative South African adults aged 18 years or older. Confirmation of active tuberculosis was based on positive sputum smear microscopy and/or a positive M. tuberculosis culture. Immunosequencing was performed on unsorted cryopreserved PBMC, with around 100,000 T cells per clinical donor covered on average. What the study reported, not specific to this receptor: Clinical samples were chosen by availability of cryopreserved specimens, and active tuberculosis cases were adults while controls were adolescents. Compared with IGRA-negative controls, TCR-alpha repertoires from active tuberculosis had smaller mean NN-distances to GMM-specific TCRs, which suggests that these TCRs underwent clonal expansion. An accuracy of just under 90% (AUROC 0.85 to 0.95) was reached by a classifier using the diverse GMM-specific repertoire, compared with 70% accuracy when GEM motif frequencies were used. The smaller NN-distances were partly driven by shorter CDR3-alpha lengths in active tuberculosis patients, and the difference for TCR-beta did not reach statistical significance.

The chain was built from TRBV9 and TRBJ1-1; TRBD1 is a possible D gene, resting on 6 matching bases. The sequence was collected from an adult with tuberculosis. The sequences come from PBMCs, collected at tuberculosis diagnosis. Read as DNA, the sequence is TGTGCCAGCAGCGTAGAGGTACAGGGTTCGAACACTGAAGCTTTCTTT. It translates to CASSVEVQGSNTEAFF.